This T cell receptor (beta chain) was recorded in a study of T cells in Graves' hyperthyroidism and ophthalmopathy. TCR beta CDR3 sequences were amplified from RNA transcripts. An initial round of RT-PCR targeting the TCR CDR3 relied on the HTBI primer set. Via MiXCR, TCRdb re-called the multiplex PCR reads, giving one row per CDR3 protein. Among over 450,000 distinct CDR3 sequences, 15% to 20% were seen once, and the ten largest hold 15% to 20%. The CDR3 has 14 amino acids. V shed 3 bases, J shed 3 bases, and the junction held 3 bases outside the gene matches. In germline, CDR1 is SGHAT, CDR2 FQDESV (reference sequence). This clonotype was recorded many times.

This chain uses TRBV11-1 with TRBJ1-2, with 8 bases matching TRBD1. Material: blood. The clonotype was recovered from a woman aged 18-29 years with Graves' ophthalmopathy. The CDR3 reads CASSFPDRDYGYTF. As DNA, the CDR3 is TGTGCCAGCAGCTTCCCGGACAGGGACTATGGCTACACCTTC.